This TCR beta chain was retrieved from a study of cytomegalovirus exposure and HLA in healthy donors. Study at large: An early release of data contained approximately 80 million unique TCRs, which came from HLA-typed donors. General study findings and limits: Trimming of TCR beta V- and J-genes showed a link, identified in a later analysis, to a missense DCLRE1C variant. In vitro, three CMV-associated chains proved specific for CMV antigens.

Both 60 Vbeta primers and 13 Jbeta primers went into the PCR. Method: immunoSEQ multiplex PCR; TCRdb's copy keeps in-frame clones and lacks some. Here the sample spans about 120,000 clones, roughly 70% being singletons. In this sample, this clone turned up a few times. The antigen is unknown. This receptor was obtained from a young woman in good health and CMV-seronegative. Sequenced material: PBMCs.

The CDR3 reads CASSPYYGYTF. DNA of the CDR3: TGTGCCAGCAGCCCGTACTATGGCTACACCTTC. V gene TRBV2 combines with J gene TRBJ1-2; D remains unclear. In germline, CDR1 is SNHLY, CDR2 FYNNEI. The CDR3 is made up of 11 amino acids. Trimming took off 6 bases at V and 3 bases at J, with 5 bases between the two ends.